The 10 T cell receptor beta chains listed next were all sequenced from one sample in a study of blood T cell repertoires in COVID-19. Data came from immunoSEQ multiplex PCR; TCRdb stores just in-frame clones and leaves some out. Counted here are some 200,000 clones, approximately 78% occurring once; the ten biggest clones make up approximately 5.2%. The sequenced sample was peripheral blood. All receptors derive from a woman in her 70s with COVID-19, enrolled during active disease.

The chain is built from TRBV14 and TRBJ1-1; D perhaps matches TRBD1 (5 bases). Trimming pared 1 base from V and 6 bases from J, leaving 9 bases between. CDR1 and CDR2 (germline): SGHDN, FVKESK. The CDR3 extends over 13 amino acids. As DNA, the CDR3 is TGTGCCAGCAGCCAAGTAGGACACCCTGAAGCTTTCTTT. Protein sequence: CASSQVGHPEAFF.

The chain links TRBV29-1 to TRBJ2-3; TRBD1 aligns across 9 bases. The CDR3 is made up of 13 amino acids. Germline trimming cut 7 bases from V and 6 bases from J; bases unmatched to any gene: 8. CDR1 and CDR2 from the germline V gene are SQVTM and ANQGSEA. The CDR3 bases are TGCAGCGGAGGACAGGGGCGAGGGGATACGCAGTATTTT. This codes for CSGGQGRGDTQYF.

In regard to this clone: In this CDR3 the conserved last residue, phenylalanine or tryptophan, is missing, so a read error is likely. No DNA is shown, since the ends of the CDR3 on it are uncertain; the CDR3 is the one TCRdb lists. This rearrangement joins TRBV20-1 to TRBJ2-4; the table's TRBD2 call for D was not verified on the DNA. Ends included, the CDR3 has 8 residues. Germline CDR1 DFQATT, CDR2 SNEGSKA (reference sequence). This CDR3 is CSAGPPGV.

In this sample, this clone turned up once. The chain employs TRBV7-8 and TRBJ1-1; D unresolved. CDR1 is SGHVS, CDR2 FQNEAQ, per germline. There are 16 residues in the CDR3. Trimming left V 2 bases short and J 4 bases short, with 17 bases between. The CDR3 protein is CASSLLRTGRSTEAFF. CDR3 nucleotide sequence: TGTGCCAGCAGCTTACTGAGGACTGGGCGGAGCACTGAAGCTTTCTTT.

About this clone itself: This CDR3 is also generated by other DNA sequences in the sample. The V gene is TRBV6-5, the J gene TRBJ1-3; weak D call: TRBD1 (6 bases). With 0 bases removed from V and 1 base from J, the gap between germline ends came to 7 bases. The CDR3 length is 15 residues. Germline V gene lookup returns CDR1 MNHEY and CDR2 SVGAGI. The CDR3 spells CASSYSTGSGNTIYF. The CDR3 DNA reads TGTGCCAGCAGTTACTCCACAGGGTCTGGAAACACCATATATTTT.

This clone was counted a single time. This rearrangement joins TRBV6-6 to TRBJ2-5; 11 bases fit TRBD2. Germline V gene lookup returns CDR1 MNHNY and CDR2 SVGAGI (reference sequence). CDR3 size: 16 residues. V was clipped by 5 bases and J by 1 base; unmatched bases: 6. Written as DNA, the CDR3 is TGTGCCAGCAGTCCCGGACTAGCGGGCCCCCAAGAGACCCAGTACTTC. Translated, it gives CASSPGLAGPQETQYF.

This clone has only a few counts. This chain uses TRBV24-1 with TRBJ1-4; D ambiguous. The germline V and J ends were trimmed by 3 bases and 0 bases, with 7 bases remaining between them. Germline values: CDR1 KGHDR, CDR2 SFDVKD. The CDR3 is made up of 15 amino acids. CDR3 sequence reads: CATSDAGATNEKLFF. CDR3 coding DNA: TGTGCCACCAGTGATGCAGGTGCAACTAATGAAAAACTGTTTTTT.

The chain combines TRBV2 with TRBJ1-3; TRBD1 agrees at 8 bases. This CDR3 has 15 amino acids. V trimming: 3 bases; J trimming: 4 bases; junction bases outside the gene matches: 5. The germline V gene has CDR1 SNHLY and CDR2 FYNNEI. The CDR3 DNA sequence: TGTGCCAGCAGTGACAGGACAGGGCGGGGAAACACCATATATTTT. It is translated as CASSDRTGRGNTIYF. The whole variable domain, filled in from reference TRBV2 and TRBJ1-3, reads EPEVTQTPSHQVTQMGQEVILRCVPISNHLYFYWYRQILGQKVEFLVSFYNNEISEKSEIFDDQFSVERPDGSNFTLKIRSTKLEDSAMYFCASSDRTGRGNTIYFGEGSWLTVV.

The chain recombines TRBV2 with TRBJ2-3; 11 bases agree with TRBD1. Germline-derived CDR1 and CDR2 are SNHLY and FYNNEI. V lost 5 bases to trimming and J lost 5 bases; unmatched junction nucleotides: 6. The CDR3 is made up of 15 amino acids. This chain's CDR3 is CASSSGTGGGDTQYF. The CDR3 bases are TGTGCCAGCAGTTCCGGGACAGGGGGAGGAGATACGCAGTATTTT.

This clone was recorded only once. The rearrangement links TRBV18 to TRBJ2-7; a weak D match, TRBD1 (5 bases). The V end was cut by 3 bases, the J end by 2 bases, with 11 bases between. Germline lookup yields CDR1 KGHSH and CDR2 LQKENI. This CDR3 contains 14 residues. This CDR3 reads CASSPKPGPYEQYF. In DNA, the CDR3 is TGTGCCAGCTCACCTAAGCCAGGGCCCTACGAGCAGTACTTC. The entire variable domain, with the rest obtained from reference TRBV18 and TRBJ2-7, is as follows: NAGVMQNPRHLVRRRGQEARLRCSPMKGHSHVYWYRQLPEEGLKFMVYLQKENIIDESGMPKERFSAEFPKEGPSILRIQQVVRGDSAAYFCASSPKPGPYEQYFGPGTRLTVT.